The clone carrying this T cell receptor beta chain appeared a few times. The V end was cut by 2 bases, the J end by 10 bases, with 13 bases between. The CDR3 contains 14 residues. CDR1 is SGHNT and CDR2 is YYREEE in the germline V gene (reference sequence). Clones were sequenced by immunoSEQ multiplex PCR, and TCRdb holds only the in-frame ones, with some missing. The sample lists fewer than 80,000 clones; 90% were seen once. The entry originates in a study of control samples from healthy donors and cancer patients. The V gene is TRBV5-4, the J gene TRBJ1-6; D not resolved. The TCR was taken from a man in his 60s with colorectal cancer. Material for sequencing was PBMCs. Here the CDR3 reads CASSLSGVTSPLHF. Here the CDR3 DNA reads TGTGCCAGCAGCTTATCCGGAGTGACATCACCCCTCCACTTT.